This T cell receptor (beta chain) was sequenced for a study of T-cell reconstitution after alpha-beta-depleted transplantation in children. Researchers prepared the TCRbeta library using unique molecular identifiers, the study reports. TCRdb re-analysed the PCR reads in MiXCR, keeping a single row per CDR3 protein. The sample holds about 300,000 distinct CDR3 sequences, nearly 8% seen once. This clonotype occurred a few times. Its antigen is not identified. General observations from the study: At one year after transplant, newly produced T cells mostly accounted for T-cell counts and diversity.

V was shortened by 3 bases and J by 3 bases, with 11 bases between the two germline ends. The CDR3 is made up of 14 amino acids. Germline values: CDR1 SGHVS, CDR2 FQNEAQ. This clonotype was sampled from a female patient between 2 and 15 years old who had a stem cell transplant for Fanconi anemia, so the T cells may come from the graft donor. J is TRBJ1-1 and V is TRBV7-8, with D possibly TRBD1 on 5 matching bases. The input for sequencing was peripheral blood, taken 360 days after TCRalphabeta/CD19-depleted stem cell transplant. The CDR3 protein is CASSLLGVDTEAFF. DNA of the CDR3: TGTGCCAGCAGCTTGCTAGGGGTTGACACTGAAGCTTTCTTT.